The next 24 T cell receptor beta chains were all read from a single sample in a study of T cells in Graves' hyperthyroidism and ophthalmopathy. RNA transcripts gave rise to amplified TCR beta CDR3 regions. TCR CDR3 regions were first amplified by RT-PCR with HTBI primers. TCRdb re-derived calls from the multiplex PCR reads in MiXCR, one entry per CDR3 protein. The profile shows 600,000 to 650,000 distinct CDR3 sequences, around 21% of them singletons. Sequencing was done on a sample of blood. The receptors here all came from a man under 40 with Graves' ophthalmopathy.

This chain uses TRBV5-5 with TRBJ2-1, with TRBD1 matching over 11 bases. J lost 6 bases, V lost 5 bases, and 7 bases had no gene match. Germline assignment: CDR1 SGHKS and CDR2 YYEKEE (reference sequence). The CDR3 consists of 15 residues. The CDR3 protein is CASSTVGTGGNEQFF. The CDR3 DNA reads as TGTGCCAGCAGTACGGTTGGGACAGGGGGCAATGAGCAGTTCTTC.

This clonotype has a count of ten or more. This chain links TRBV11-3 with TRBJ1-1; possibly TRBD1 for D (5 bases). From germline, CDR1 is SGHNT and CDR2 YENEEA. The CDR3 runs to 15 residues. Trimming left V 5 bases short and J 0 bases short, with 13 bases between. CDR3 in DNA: TGTGCCAGCAGCCCAAGGATGGGACTGAACACTGAAGCTTTCTTT. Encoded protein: CASSPRMGLNTEAFF.

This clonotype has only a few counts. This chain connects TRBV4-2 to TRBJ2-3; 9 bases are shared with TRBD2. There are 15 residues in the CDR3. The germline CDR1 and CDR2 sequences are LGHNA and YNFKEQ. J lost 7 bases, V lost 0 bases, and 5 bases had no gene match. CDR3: CASSQESGLAYTQYF. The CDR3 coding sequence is TGTGCCAGCAGCCAAGAATCGGGACTAGCTTATACGCAGTATTTT.

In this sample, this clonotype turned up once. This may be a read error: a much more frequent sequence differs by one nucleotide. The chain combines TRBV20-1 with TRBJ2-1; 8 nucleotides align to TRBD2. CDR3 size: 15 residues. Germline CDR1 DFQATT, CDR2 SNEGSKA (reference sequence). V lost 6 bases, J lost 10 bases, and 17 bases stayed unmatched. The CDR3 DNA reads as TGCAGTGCCGGGGTAGCGGGGCCGAGGGCCTACGAGCAGTTCTTC. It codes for CSAGVAGPRAYEQFF.

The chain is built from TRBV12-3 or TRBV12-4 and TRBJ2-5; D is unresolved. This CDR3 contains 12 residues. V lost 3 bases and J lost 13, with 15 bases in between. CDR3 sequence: CASSFSLTRWYF. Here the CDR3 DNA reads TGTGCCAGCAGTTTTTCCCTGACGCGGTGGTACTTC.

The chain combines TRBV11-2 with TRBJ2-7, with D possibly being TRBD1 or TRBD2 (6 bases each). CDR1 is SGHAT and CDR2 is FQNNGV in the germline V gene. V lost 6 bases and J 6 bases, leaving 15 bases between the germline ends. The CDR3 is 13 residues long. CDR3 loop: CASSTGRSGEQYF. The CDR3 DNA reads TGTGCCAGCAGTACAGGGAGGTCGGGCGAGCAGTACTTC.

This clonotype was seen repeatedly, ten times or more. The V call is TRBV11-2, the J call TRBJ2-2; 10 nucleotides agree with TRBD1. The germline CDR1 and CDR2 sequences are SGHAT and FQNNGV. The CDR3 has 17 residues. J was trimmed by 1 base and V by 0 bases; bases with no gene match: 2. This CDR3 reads CASSLEGTGENTGELFF. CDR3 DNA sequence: TGTGCCAGCAGCTTAGAGGGGACAGGGGAGAACACCGGGGAGCTGTTTTTT.

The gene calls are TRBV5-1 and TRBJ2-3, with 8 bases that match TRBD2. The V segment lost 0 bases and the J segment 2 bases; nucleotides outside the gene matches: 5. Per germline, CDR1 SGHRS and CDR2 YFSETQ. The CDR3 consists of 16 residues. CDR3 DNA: TGCGCCAGCAGCTTGGAAGGTAGCGGGACCACAGATACGCAGTATTTT. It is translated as CASSLEGSGTTDTQYF.

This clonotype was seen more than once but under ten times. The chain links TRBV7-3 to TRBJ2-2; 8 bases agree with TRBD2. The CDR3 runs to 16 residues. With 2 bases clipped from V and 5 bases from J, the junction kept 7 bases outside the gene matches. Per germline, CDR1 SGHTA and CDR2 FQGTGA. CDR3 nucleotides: TGTGCCAGCAGCTTATTGCCGGGAGGGCCGACCGGGGAGCTGTTTTTT. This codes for CASSLLPGGPTGELFF.

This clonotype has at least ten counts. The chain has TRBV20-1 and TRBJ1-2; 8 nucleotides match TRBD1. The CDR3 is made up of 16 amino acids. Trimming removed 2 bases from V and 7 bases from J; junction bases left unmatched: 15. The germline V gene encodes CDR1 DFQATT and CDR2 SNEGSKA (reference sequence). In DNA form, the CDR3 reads TGCAGTGCTAGAAAGGTGGGACAGGCCCTAGGGTCTGGCTACACCTTC. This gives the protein CSARKVGQALGSGYTF.

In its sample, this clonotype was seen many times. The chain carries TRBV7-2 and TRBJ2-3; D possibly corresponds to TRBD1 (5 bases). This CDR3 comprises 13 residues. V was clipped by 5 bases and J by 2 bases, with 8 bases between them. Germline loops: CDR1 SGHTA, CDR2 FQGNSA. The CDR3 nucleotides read TGTGCCAGCAGCGTGGACAACACAGATACGCAGTATTTT. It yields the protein CASSVDNTDTQYF.

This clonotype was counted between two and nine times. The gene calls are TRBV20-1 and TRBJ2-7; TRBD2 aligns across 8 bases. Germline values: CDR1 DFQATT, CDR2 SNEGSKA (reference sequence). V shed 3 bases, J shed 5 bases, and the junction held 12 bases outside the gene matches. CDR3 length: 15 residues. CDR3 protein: CSASEGIGGGNEQYF. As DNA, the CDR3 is TGCAGTGCTAGTGAGGGGATCGGGGGGGGGAACGAGCAGTACTTC.

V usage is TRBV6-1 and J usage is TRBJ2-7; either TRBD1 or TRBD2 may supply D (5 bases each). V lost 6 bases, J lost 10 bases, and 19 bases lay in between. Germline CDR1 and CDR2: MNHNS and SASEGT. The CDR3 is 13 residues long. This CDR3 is CASRGTAPEEQYF. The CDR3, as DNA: TGTGCCAGCAGGGGGACCGCCCCGGAGGAACAGTACTTC.

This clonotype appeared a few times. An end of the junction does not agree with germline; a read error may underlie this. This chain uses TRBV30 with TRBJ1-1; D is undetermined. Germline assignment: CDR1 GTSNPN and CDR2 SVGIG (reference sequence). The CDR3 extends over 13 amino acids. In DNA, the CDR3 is TGTGCCCGAATGGGGAGGCGGAACACTGGAGCTTTCTTT. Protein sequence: CARMGRRNTGAFF.

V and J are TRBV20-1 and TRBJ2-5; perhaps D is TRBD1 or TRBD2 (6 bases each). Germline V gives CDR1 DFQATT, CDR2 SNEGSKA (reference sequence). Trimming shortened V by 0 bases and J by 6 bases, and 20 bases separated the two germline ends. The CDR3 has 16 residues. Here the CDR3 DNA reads TGCAGTGCTAGAGATCTCAGACACGGGGGCGAAAAGACCCAGTACTTC. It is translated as CSARDLRHGGEKTQYF.

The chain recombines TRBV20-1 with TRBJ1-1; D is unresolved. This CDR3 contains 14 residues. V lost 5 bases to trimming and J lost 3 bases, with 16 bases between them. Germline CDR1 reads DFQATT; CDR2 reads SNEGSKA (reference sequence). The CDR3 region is CSALREIGHTEAFF. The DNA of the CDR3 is TGCAGTGCTTTGAGAGAGATTGGGCACACTGAAGCTTTCTTT.

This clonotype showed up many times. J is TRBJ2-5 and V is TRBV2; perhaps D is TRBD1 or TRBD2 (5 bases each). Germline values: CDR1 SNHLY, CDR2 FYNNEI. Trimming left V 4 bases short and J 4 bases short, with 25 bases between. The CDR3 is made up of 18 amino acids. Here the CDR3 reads CASSVARSAPRDAETQYF. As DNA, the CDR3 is TGTGCCAGCAGTGTCGCTAGGTCGGCCCCCCGGGACGCAGAGACCCAGTACTTC.

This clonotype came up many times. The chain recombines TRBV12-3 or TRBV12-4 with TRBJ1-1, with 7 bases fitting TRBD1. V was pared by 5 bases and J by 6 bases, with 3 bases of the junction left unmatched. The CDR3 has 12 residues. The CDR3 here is CASSTGQPEAFF. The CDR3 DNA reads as TGTGCCAGCAGTACGGGACAGCCTGAAGCTTTCTTT.

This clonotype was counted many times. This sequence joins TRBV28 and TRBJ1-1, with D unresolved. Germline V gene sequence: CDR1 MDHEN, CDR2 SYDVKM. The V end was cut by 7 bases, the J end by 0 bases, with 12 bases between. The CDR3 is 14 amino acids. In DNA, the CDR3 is TGTGCCAGCACCGAGCAAGGAATGAACACTGAAGCTTTCTTT. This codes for CASTEQGMNTEAFF.

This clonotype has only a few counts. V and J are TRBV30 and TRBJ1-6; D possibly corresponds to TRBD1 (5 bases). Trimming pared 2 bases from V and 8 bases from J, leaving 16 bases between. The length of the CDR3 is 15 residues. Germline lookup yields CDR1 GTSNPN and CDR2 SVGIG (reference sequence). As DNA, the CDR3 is TGTGCCTGGAGTCTATACGGGGGAGAGGATTCACCCCTCCACTTT. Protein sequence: CAWSLYGGEDSPLHF. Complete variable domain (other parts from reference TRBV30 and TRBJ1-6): SQTIHQWPATLVQPVGSPLSLECTVEGTSNPNLYWYRQAAGRGLQLLFYSVGIGQISSEVPQNLSASRPQDRQFILSSKKLLLSDSGFYLCAWSLYGGEDSPLHFGNGTRLTVT.

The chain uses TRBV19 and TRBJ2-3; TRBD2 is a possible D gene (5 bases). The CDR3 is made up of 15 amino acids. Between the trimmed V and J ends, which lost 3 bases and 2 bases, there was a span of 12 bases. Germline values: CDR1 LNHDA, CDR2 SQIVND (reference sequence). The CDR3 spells CASSIRGPYTDTQYF. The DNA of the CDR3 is TGTGCCAGTAGTATCCGAGGGCCATACACAGATACGCAGTATTTT.

The CDR3 sequence is CASSLGNSPRQGYTF. In DNA form, the CDR3 reads TGTGCCAGCAGCTTAGGGAACTCCCCCAGGCAAGGCTACACCTTC. The rearrangement joins TRBV7-9 to TRBJ1-2; D not resolved. The V and J ends lost 1 base and 8 bases respectively, with 17 bases between them. CDR1 and CDR2 (germline): SEHNR, FQNEAQ (reference sequence). The CDR3 has 15 residues.

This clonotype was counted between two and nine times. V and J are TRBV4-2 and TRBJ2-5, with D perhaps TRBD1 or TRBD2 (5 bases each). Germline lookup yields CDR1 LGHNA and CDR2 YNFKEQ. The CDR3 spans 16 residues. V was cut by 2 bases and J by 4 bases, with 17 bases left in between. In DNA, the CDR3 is TGTGCCAGCAGCCAATCCTTGACTGGGGGACGAGAGACCCAGTACTTC. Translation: CASSQSLTGGRETQYF.

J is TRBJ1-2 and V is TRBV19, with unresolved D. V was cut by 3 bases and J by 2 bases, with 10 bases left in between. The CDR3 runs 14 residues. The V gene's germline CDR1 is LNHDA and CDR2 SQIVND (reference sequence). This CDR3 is CASSITTSNYGYTF. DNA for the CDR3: TGTGCCAGTAGTATCACGACATCGAACTATGGCTACACCTTC.